This TCR beta chain was captured in a study of blood T cell repertoires in COVID-19. The wider study: Sites across the United States, Italy and Spain contributed samples from acute and convalescent COVID-19.

As processed by the authors: Reference gene primer amplification in the assay estimated nucleated cell counts. The method was immunoSEQ multiplex PCR; TCRdb's version includes in-frame clones alone and lacks a portion of them. V and J calls and clone size are those listed in that table; D and trimming were worked out from the DNA. The sample records approximately 190,000 clones, around 84% being singletons. This CDR3 contains 15 residues. CDR1 is SGHVS and CDR2 is FNYEAQ in the germline V gene. Losses at the gene ends were 8 bases for V and 4 bases for J; bases not matched to a gene: 11. Sequencing was done on a sample of peripheral blood. The TCR was taken from a man at least 80 years old with acute or convalescent COVID-19. The V gene is TRBV7-6, the J gene TRBJ2-3, with 8 bases fitting TRBD2. DNA of the CDR3: TGTGCCAGCCGTCGGGGTGGCGGGAGGTCAGATACGCAGTATTTT. Protein product: CASRRGGGRSDTQYF.